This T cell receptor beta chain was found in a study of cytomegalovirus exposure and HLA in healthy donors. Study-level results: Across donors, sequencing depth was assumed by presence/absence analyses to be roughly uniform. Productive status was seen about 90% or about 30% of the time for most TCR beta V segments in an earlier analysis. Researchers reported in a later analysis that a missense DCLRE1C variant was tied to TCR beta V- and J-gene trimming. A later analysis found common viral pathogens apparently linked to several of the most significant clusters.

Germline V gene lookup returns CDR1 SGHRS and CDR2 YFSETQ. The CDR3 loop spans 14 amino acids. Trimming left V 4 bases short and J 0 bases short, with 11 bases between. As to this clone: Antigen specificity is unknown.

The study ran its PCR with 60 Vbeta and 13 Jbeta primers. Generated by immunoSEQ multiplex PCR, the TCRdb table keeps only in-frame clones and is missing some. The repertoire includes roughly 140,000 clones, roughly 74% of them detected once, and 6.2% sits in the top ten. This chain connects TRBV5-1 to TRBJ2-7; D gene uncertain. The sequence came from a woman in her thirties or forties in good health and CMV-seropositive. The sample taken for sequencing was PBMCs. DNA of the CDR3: TGCGCCAGCAGCCCCGCGTACAGCTCCTACGAGCAGTACTTC. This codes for CASSPAYSSYEQYF.